Listed below are T cell receptor beta chains from one sample, sequenced in a study of blood T cell repertoires in COVID-19. Using immunoSEQ multiplex PCR, the repertoire was profiled, and TCRdb retains in-frame clones only, with some absent. The sample yields under 70,000 clones, around 87% seen once. Sequencing input: peripheral blood. Source of these receptors: a man between 45 and 60 years old with acute or convalescent COVID-19. Both conserved end residues are part of each CDR3. A D gene is named only where the DNA matches it firmly. A clone size is listed for some rows: how often the clone was seen (once, few, many), or a class if it is expanded.

d_gene: NA; v_gene: TRBV24-1; j_gene: TRBJ1-2; abundance: NA; CDR3nt: TGTGCCACCAGTCGGTCAGGGAACTATGGCTACACCTTC; CDR3aa: CATSRSGNYGYTF
d_gene: TRBD1; v_gene: TRBV19; j_gene: TRBJ1-1; abundance: NA; CDR3nt: TGTGCCAGTAGTGGTCCTTGGACAGGGGGAGGTGAAGCTTTCTTT; CDR3aa: CASSGPWTGGGEAFF
d_gene: NA; v_gene: TRBV6-4; j_gene: TRBJ2-2; abundance: NA; CDR3nt: TGTGCCAGCAGTGGGCGGTACACCGGGGAGCTGTTTTTT; CDR3aa: CASSGRYTGELFF
d_gene: TRBD1; v_gene: TRBV2; j_gene: TRBJ2-2; abundance: NA; CDR3nt: TGTGCCAGCAGGGATCGGACAGGGGGTACCGGGGAGCTGTTTTTT; CDR3aa: CASRDRTGGTGELFF
d_gene: NA; v_gene: TRBV5-1; j_gene: TRBJ2-7; abundance: NA; CDR3nt: TGCGCCAGCAGCTTGGCTAGCTCCAGCTCCTACGAGCAGTACTTC; CDR3aa: CASSLASSSSYEQYF
d_gene: NA; v_gene: TRBV3-1/TRBV3-2; j_gene: TRBJ1-4; abundance: NA; CDR3nt: TGTGCCAGCAGCCAAGACGAGCCAGGGAATGAAAAACTGTTTTTT; CDR3aa: CASSQDEPGNEKLFF
d_gene: NA; v_gene: TRBV3-1/TRBV3-2; j_gene: TRBJ1-1; abundance: NA; CDR3nt: TGTGCCAGCAGCCAGTCATGGACTAACACTGAAGCTTTCTTT; CDR3aa: CASSQSWTNTEAFF
d_gene: NA; v_gene: TRBV7-9; j_gene: TRBJ1-2; abundance: NA; CDR3nt: TGTGCCAGCAGTTTAACAGGTGCCTATGGCTACACCTTC; CDR3aa: CASSLTGAYGYTF
d_gene: NA; v_gene: TRBV15; j_gene: TRBJ1-4; abundance: NA; CDR3nt: TGTGCCACCAGCAGGTCCCGTGGAGGGCTTAATGAAAAACTGTTTTTT; CDR3aa: CATSRSRGGLNEKLFF
d_gene: NA; v_gene: TRBV7-3; j_gene: TRBJ2-7; abundance: NA; CDR3nt: TGTGCCAGCAGCTTACAGGGAAGGGACTACGAGCAGTACTTC; CDR3aa: CASSLQGRDYEQYF
d_gene: NA; v_gene: TRBV4-1; j_gene: TRBJ2-1; abundance: NA; CDR3nt: TGCGCCAGCAGCCAGGGGGACTCGAGGGGCCGGCCTGAGCAGTTCTTC; CDR3aa: CASSQGDSRGRPEQFF
d_gene: TRBD1; v_gene: TRBV6-5; j_gene: TRBJ1-1; abundance: NA; CDR3nt: TGTGCCAGCAGGAGGGACAGCGCCGGGGACGCTGAAGCTTTCTTT; CDR3aa: CASRRDSAGDAEAFF
d_gene: NA; v_gene: TRBV10-2; j_gene: TRBJ1-1; abundance: NA; CDR3nt: TGCGCCAGCAGTGCCTTCACAGGGACCACTGAAGCTTTCTTT; CDR3aa: CASSAFTGTTEAFF
d_gene: NA; v_gene: TRBV29-1; j_gene: TRBJ2-3; abundance: NA; CDR3nt: TGCAGCGCCCCAGGGGCAGAAGGATACGATACGCAGTATTTT; CDR3aa: CSAPGAEGYDTQYF
d_gene: TRBD1; v_gene: TRBV30; j_gene: TRBJ1-2; abundance: NA; CDR3nt: TGTGCCTGGAGGGACGGACAGGGCTTTGGCTACACCTTC; CDR3aa: CAWRDGQGFGYTF
d_gene: NA; v_gene: TRBV4-2; j_gene: TRBJ1-5; abundance: few; CDR3nt: TGTGCCAGCAGCCAAGATCCCGATCAGCCCCAGCATTTT; CDR3aa: CASSQDPDQPQHF
d_gene: NA; v_gene: TRBV11-2; j_gene: TRBJ1-2; abundance: NA; CDR3nt: TGTGCCAGCAGCTTAGCAGGCTCCCCAATCGGCTACACCTTC; CDR3aa: CASSLAGSPIGYTF
d_gene: NA; v_gene: TRBV4-1; j_gene: TRBJ2-5; abundance: NA; CDR3nt: TGCGCCAGCAGCCAAGGGGTAGGGGGGGCGGCCCAAGAGACCCAGTACTTC; CDR3aa: CASSQGVGGAAQETQYF
d_gene: NA; v_gene: TRBV25-1; j_gene: TRBJ2-3; abundance: NA; CDR3nt: TGTGCCAGCAGCCCCAGAGTAGGGGGTACGCAGTATTTT; CDR3aa: CASSPRVGGTQYF
d_gene: TRBD1; v_gene: TRBV4-1; j_gene: TRBJ2-2; abundance: NA; CDR3nt: TGCGCCAGCAGTAACAGGGGGCCTCTCGGGGAGCTGTTTTTT; CDR3aa: CASSNRGPLGELFF
d_gene: TRBD2; v_gene: TRBV25-1; j_gene: TRBJ2-5; abundance: NA; CDR3nt: TGTGCCAGCAGTGAATGGGGGTGGGAGGGAAAAGAGACCCAGTACTTC; CDR3aa: CASSEWGWEGKETQYF
d_gene: TRBD2; v_gene: TRBV11-3; j_gene: TRBJ2-5; abundance: NA; CDR3nt: TGTGCCAGCAGCTTGAAACTAGCGGGAGATCTAGAGACCCAGTACTTC; CDR3aa: CASSLKLAGDLETQYF
d_gene: NA; v_gene: TRBV27; j_gene: TRBJ2-1; abundance: NA; CDR3nt: TGTGCCAGCAGCGTCATAGAGGGTTCCCCGAGAGACAATGAGCAGTTCTTC; CDR3aa: CASSVIEGSPRDNEQFF
d_gene: NA; v_gene: TRBV7-9; j_gene: TRBJ1-2; abundance: NA; CDR3nt: TGTGCCAGCAGCTTAGCGCCTTCAGATTATGGCTACACCTTC; CDR3aa: CASSLAPSDYGYTF
d_gene: NA; v_gene: TRBV18; j_gene: TRBJ2-7; abundance: NA; CDR3nt: TGTGCCAGCTCACCGACTACGATAGGCGGCGAGCAGTACTTC; CDR3aa: CASSPTTIGGEQYF
d_gene: NA; v_gene: TRBV12-3/TRBV12-4; j_gene: TRBJ1-1; abundance: NA; CDR3nt: TGTGCCAGCACAGCGCCGAACACTGAAGCTTTCTTT; CDR3aa: CASTAPNTEAFF
d_gene: NA; v_gene: TRBV10-2; j_gene: TRBJ2-2; abundance: NA; CDR3nt: TGCGCCAGCAGTGACGGGGGGAACACCGGGGAGCTGTTTTTT; CDR3aa: CASSDGGNTGELFF
d_gene: TRBD2; v_gene: TRBV6-4; j_gene: TRBJ2-1; abundance: NA; CDR3nt: TGTGCCAGCAGTATGAGCGGGAGTAAGGTCAATGAGCAGTTCTTC; CDR3aa: CASSMSGSKVNEQFF
d_gene: NA; v_gene: TRBV10-1; j_gene: TRBJ1-1; abundance: NA; CDR3nt: TGCGCCAGCAGTGAGCATCCCAGGGGACCGAACACTGAAGCTTTCTTT; CDR3aa: CASSEHPRGPNTEAFF
d_gene: NA; v_gene: TRBV30; j_gene: TRBJ1-3; abundance: NA; CDR3nt: TGTGCGCGTTCACTCTCTGGAAACACCATATATTTT; CDR3aa: CARSLSGNTIYF
d_gene: TRBD2; v_gene: TRBV5-4; j_gene: TRBJ2-7; abundance: NA; CDR3nt: TGTGCCAGCAGCCGGGGGGAGCGGGAGGTGTACGAGCAGTACTTC; CDR3aa: CASSRGEREVYEQYF
d_gene: TRBD1; v_gene: TRBV5-1; j_gene: TRBJ1-5; abundance: NA; CDR3nt: TGCGCCAGCAGCCCAGCCCCGACAGGGGGCGGCAATCAGCCCCAGCATTTT; CDR3aa: CASSPAPTGGGNQPQHF
d_gene: NA; v_gene: TRBV7-9; j_gene: TRBJ1-1; abundance: once; CDR3nt: TGTGCCAGCAGCCGGAGGATCTCAACGGGGACTGAAGCTTTCTTT; CDR3aa: CASSRRISTGTEAFF
d_gene: NA; v_gene: TRBV6-5; j_gene: TRBJ2-7; abundance: NA; CDR3nt: TGTGCCAGCAGTTACCCCGCGGGACGGGGCTCCTACGAGCAGTACTTC; CDR3aa: CASSYPAGRGSYEQYF
d_gene: NA; v_gene: TRBV19; j_gene: TRBJ2-7; abundance: NA; CDR3nt: TGTGCCAGTAGTATTGGGGGCTCGGGATACGAGCAGTACTTC; CDR3aa: CASSIGGSGYEQYF
d_gene: TRBD1; v_gene: TRBV5-1; j_gene: TRBJ2-5; abundance: NA; CDR3nt: TGCGCCAGCCGGACAGGGATATCCGGGGAGACCCAGTACTTC; CDR3aa: CASRTGISGETQYF
d_gene: TRBD2; v_gene: TRBV25-1; j_gene: TRBJ2-3; abundance: NA; CDR3nt: TGTGCCAGCAGTGAGTATAGCGGGAGCCCAGATACGCAGTATTTT; CDR3aa: CASSEYSGSPDTQYF
d_gene: NA; v_gene: TRBV12-5; j_gene: TRBJ2-1; abundance: NA; CDR3nt: TGTGCTAGTGGACCCCCGGGGGAACTCTACAATGAGCAGTTCTTC; CDR3aa: CASGPPGELYNEQFF
d_gene: NA; v_gene: TRBV5-1; j_gene: TRBJ2-2; abundance: NA; CDR3nt: TGCGCCAGCAGCTTGGGGGAGTCCACCGGGGAGCTGTTTTTT; CDR3aa: CASSLGESTGELFF
d_gene: TRBD2; v_gene: TRBV11-1; j_gene: TRBJ2-5; abundance: once; CDR3nt: TGTGCCAGCAGCCAGAGCGGGAGGGCCGGTATAGAGACCCAGTACTTC; CDR3aa: CASSQSGRAGIETQYF
d_gene: TRBD2; v_gene: TRBV4-1; j_gene: TRBJ2-7; abundance: NA; CDR3nt: TGCGCCAGCAGCCAAGAAGGGCACGGGCTAGCGGGAGCAGTAGGGTCTTCCTACGAGCAGTACTTC; CDR3aa: CASSQEGHGLAGAVGSSYEQYF
d_gene: NA; v_gene: TRBV19; j_gene: TRBJ1-5; abundance: NA; CDR3nt: TGTGCCAGTAGTTTTCCACAGGCCCAGCCCCAGCATTTT; CDR3aa: CASSFPQAQPQHF
d_gene: TRBD1; v_gene: TRBV28; j_gene: TRBJ2-7; abundance: NA; CDR3nt: TGTGCCAGCAGGTTCCGGGACAGGGTGGGCGAGCAGTACTTC; CDR3aa: CASRFRDRVGEQYF
d_gene: TRBD1; v_gene: TRBV27; j_gene: TRBJ2-7; abundance: NA; CDR3nt: TGTGCCAGCCGTCGACAGGGGACGCGCGAGCAGTACTTC; CDR3aa: CASRRQGTREQYF
d_gene: NA; v_gene: TRBV25-1; j_gene: TRBJ1-2; abundance: NA; CDR3nt: TGTGCCAGCAGTGAGGCCGGGACACCCTTCTATGGCTACACCTTC; CDR3aa: CASSEAGTPFYGYTF
d_gene: NA; v_gene: TRBV18; j_gene: TRBJ1-1; abundance: NA; CDR3nt: TGTGCCAGCTCACCACGGGTACTGGAGGGGAACACTGAAGCTTTCTTT; CDR3aa: CASSPRVLEGNTEAFF
d_gene: TRBD2; v_gene: TRBV19; j_gene: TRBJ2-7; abundance: NA; CDR3nt: TGTGCCAGTAGTATGACTAGCGGTTCCTACGAGCAGTACTTC; CDR3aa: CASSMTSGSYEQYF
d_gene: TRBD1; v_gene: TRBV27; j_gene: TRBJ2-2; abundance: once; CDR3nt: TGTGCCAGCACCTCCGGGACAGGGGACACCGGGGAGCTGTTTTTT; CDR3aa: CASTSGTGDTGELFF
d_gene: NA; v_gene: TRBV5-6; j_gene: TRBJ1-3; abundance: NA; CDR3nt: TGTGCCAGCAGCTTGGGCCCGAACCCTAACTCTGGAAACACCATATATTTT; CDR3aa: CASSLGPNPNSGNTIYF
d_gene: NA; v_gene: TRBV30; j_gene: TRBJ1-3; abundance: once; CDR3nt: TGTGCCTGGAGTCGAGACACCATATATTTT; CDR3aa: CAWSRDTIYF
d_gene: TRBD1; v_gene: TRBV18; j_gene: TRBJ1-1; abundance: NA; CDR3nt: TGTGCCAGCTCACCGGAGACAGGGGGTCGGAACACTGAAGCTTTCTTT; CDR3aa: CASSPETGGRNTEAFF
d_gene: TRBD2; v_gene: TRBV3-1/TRBV3-2; j_gene: TRBJ2-3; abundance: NA; CDR3nt: TGTGCCAGCAGCTACGGTGGTTCGGGGGGTGGCACAGATACGCAGTATTTT; CDR3aa: CASSYGGSGGGTDTQYF
d_gene: TRBD2; v_gene: TRBV7-8; j_gene: TRBJ2-7; abundance: NA; CDR3nt: TGTGCCAGCAGCGTCGGGGGGGTTCTGGGCGAGCAGTACTTC; CDR3aa: CASSVGGVLGEQYF